The T cell receptor beta chain described here comes from a study of blood T cell repertoires in COVID-19. Study information: Acute and convalescent COVID-19 samples came from the United States, Italy and Spain. PBMCs, B-cell-depleted T cells, or T cells provided the cDNA or gDNA that made up the material.

Original processing methods: How many nucleated cells were present was estimated from reference gene primer amplification. Only in-frame clones appear in the TCRdb table, and some are missing; sequencing was by immunoSEQ multiplex PCR. V, J and clone size are those of that table, while D and trimming were read from the DNA. The profile covers over 70,000 clones, with 80% appearing a single time and approximately 21% taken by the ten largest. Germline-derived CDR1 and CDR2 are KGHDR and SFDVKD. The CDR3 spans 15 residues. After removal of 2 bases from V and 5 bases from J, the junction contained 5 bases not matched to a gene.

Sequenced material: peripheral blood. V is TRBV24-1 and J is TRBJ2-1; 7 bases are a match to TRBD1. The source of this sequence is a woman of 80 years or more with acute or convalescent COVID-19. The CDR3 DNA reads as TGTGCCACCAGTGATTCCGGGACAGCACACAATGAGCAGTTCTTC. The encoded protein is CATSDSGTAHNEQFF.